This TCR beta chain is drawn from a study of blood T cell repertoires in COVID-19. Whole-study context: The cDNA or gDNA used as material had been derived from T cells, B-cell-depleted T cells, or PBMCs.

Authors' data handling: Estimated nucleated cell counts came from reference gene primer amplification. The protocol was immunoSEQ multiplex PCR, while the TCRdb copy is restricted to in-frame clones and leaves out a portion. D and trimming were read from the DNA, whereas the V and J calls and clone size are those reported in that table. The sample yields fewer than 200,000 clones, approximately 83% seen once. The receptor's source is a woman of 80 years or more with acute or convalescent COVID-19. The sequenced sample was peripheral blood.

DNA of the CDR3: TGTGCCAGCAGTCTACTTCCGGGTGACACTGAAGCTTTCTTT. Translating gives CASSLLPGDTEAFF. The gene calls are TRBV7-2 and TRBJ1-1; D is uncertain. Germline V lookup: CDR1 SGHTA, CDR2 FQGNSA. V shed 6 bases and J shed 3 bases, with 14 bases lying between them. The CDR3 contains 14 residues.